This passage covers 9 T cell receptor beta chains from one sample sequenced in a study of beta chain features in type 1 diabetes. Whole-study results and caveats: The study found moderately but significantly shorter TCRB CDR3s in all four CD4+ subsets of Type 1 diabetes patients.

Every bit of the isolated RNA underwent reverse transcription, so sequencing read expressed TCRB transcripts. Using immunoSEQ multiplex PCR, the repertoire was profiled, and TCRdb retains in-frame clones only, with some absent. The data show tens of thousands of clones, about 69% seen once. No antigens are known for them. Sequences were obtained from Tregs from blood. Receptors originate from a young man with type 1 diabetes.

This clone appeared a few times. The CDR3 reads CSVGSGSGRVGQFF. In DNA form, the CDR3 reads TGCAGCGTTGGAAGCGGGAGCGGGCGGGTGGGGCAGTTCTTC. The gene calls are TRBV29-1 and TRBJ2-1; 8 bases fit TRBD2. V was pared by 4 bases and J by 12 bases, with 14 bases of the junction left unmatched. CDR1 and CDR2 (germline): SQVTM, ANQGSEA. The CDR3 is 14 residues long.

J is TRBJ2-7 and V is TRBV5-4; D is uncertain. The V end was cut by 0 bases, the J end by 0 bases, with 13 bases between. The CDR3 consists of 16 residues. CDR1 is SGHNT and CDR2 is YYREEE in the germline V gene (reference sequence). Here the CDR3 DNA reads TGTGCCAGCAGCTTGGACGCCGGCAGACTCTCCTACGAGCAGTACTTC. Translation gives CASSLDAGRLSYEQYF. The whole variable domain, remainder taken from reference TRBV5-4 and TRBJ2-7, is ETGVTQSPTHLIKTRGQQVTLRCSSQSGHNTVSWYQQALGQGPQFIFQYYREEENGRGNFPPRFSGLQFPNYSSELNVNALELDDSALYLCASSLDAGRLSYEQYFGPGTRLTVT.

The gene calls are TRBV2 and TRBJ2-1; D may be TRBD1 (6 bases). The V and J ends lost 3 bases and 12 bases respectively, with 15 bases between them. The CDR3 covers 13 residues. Germline V gives CDR1 SNHLY, CDR2 FYNNEI. CDR3 bases: TGTGCCAGCAGTGATGACACTACAGGGCTGCAGTTCTTC. Translating it yields CASSDDTTGLQFF. Full variable domain (outside the CDR3, taken from reference TRBV2 and TRBJ2-1): EPEVTQTPSHQVTQMGQEVILRCVPISNHLYFYWYRQILGQKVEFLVSFYNNEISEKSEIFDDQFSVERPDGSNFTLKIRSTKLEDSAMYFCASSDDTTGLQFFGPGTRLTVL.

V and J are TRBV7-8 and TRBJ1-6; D is ambiguous. The CDR3 loop spans 16 amino acids. The V gene's germline CDR1 is SGHVS and CDR2 FQNEAQ. The V end lost 6 bases, the J end lost 7 bases, and 19 bases lay between the germline ends. The CDR3 bases are TGTGCCAGCAGTCCCCGTCCCGGGAGTATCAATTCACCCCTCCACTTT. Its translation: CASSPRPGSINSPLHF.

The rearrangement joins TRBV19 to TRBJ2-3; D remains ambiguous. This CDR3 comprises 13 residues. Germline V gene sequence: CDR1 LNHDA, CDR2 SQIVND (reference sequence). Trimming removed 3 bases from V and 4 bases from J, with 8 bases in between. In DNA, the CDR3 is TGTGCCAGTAGTATGGCAGTTTCAGATACGCAGTATTTT. This translates into CASSMAVSDTQYF.

With respect to this clone: Germline is not matched at one junction end, which may reflect a read error. CDR3 sequence reads: CASSKRTSYNEQFF. CDR3 bases: TGTGCCAGCAGCAAGCGGACGTCCTATAATGAGCAGTTCTTC. The chain recombines TRBV7-9 with TRBJ2-1, with D possibly being TRBD2 (5 bases). Germline CDR1 and CDR2: SEHNR and FQNEAQ (reference sequence). The CDR3 consists of 14 residues.

This sequence joins TRBV6-5 and TRBJ2-5, with a possible D match to TRBD1 (6 bases). The assigned J gene may be wrong: the sequence end matches TRBJ2-7 better. The CDR3 is 15 amino acids. Germline CDR1 and CDR2: MNHEY and SVGAGI. CDR3 nucleotides: TGTGCCAGCAGTTACCGACAGGAAGGGTCCTACGAGCAGTACTTC. Protein sequence: CASSYRQEGSYEQYF.

The rearrangement uses TRBV7-9 and TRBJ2-2; perhaps TRBD2 as D (5 bases). CDR1 and CDR2 from the germline V gene are SEHNR and FQNEAQ (reference sequence). V was cut by 8 bases and J by 1 base, with 8 bases left in between. This CDR3 comprises 13 residues. The CDR3 loop is CASRELNTGELFF. The CDR3 coding sequence is TGTGCCAGCCGGGAATTGAACACCGGGGAGCTGTTTTTT.

This clone showed up just once. The chain combines TRBV5-1 with TRBJ2-5; the match to TRBD1 covers 10 bases. The CDR3 consists of 15 residues. The V gene end was trimmed by 2 bases and the J gene end by 9 bases; junction bases not matched to a gene: 10. Germline loops: CDR1 SGHRS, CDR2 YFSETQ. The CDR3 loop is CASSFSGQGVGAQYF. The CDR3 bases are TGCGCCAGCAGCTTCTCTGGACAGGGGGTTGGAGCCCAGTACTTC.